This entry lists 11 T cell receptor beta chains sequenced from one sample in a study of beta chain features in type 1 diabetes. Reverse transcribing all isolated RNA meant expressed TCRB transcripts were sequenced. Clones were read by immunoSEQ multiplex PCR, and TCRdb kept only the in-frame ones, dropping some. The sample carries 15,000 to 20,000 clones, about 50% recorded once. Specimen: stem cell memory CD4+ T cells from blood. These receptors originate from a man between 18 and 35 years old in good health.

This clone was counted a few times. The chain uses TRBV20-1 and TRBJ2-3; a weak D match, TRBD1 (5 bases). The CDR3 sequence is 11 residues long. CDR1 DFQATT and CDR2 SNEGSKA come from the germline V gene (reference sequence). V was trimmed by 6 bases and J by 8 bases, leaving 12 bases between them. The DNA of the CDR3 is TGCAGTGCAAGTAGGGGAAGTACGCAGTATTTT. It translates to CSASRGSTQYF.

The rearrangement links TRBV6-1 to TRBJ1-5; D is ambiguous. Germline V gene data show CDR1 as MNHNS and CDR2 as SASEGT. V was pared by 6 bases and J by 2 bases, with 14 bases between. The CDR3 extends over 15 amino acids. This CDR3 reads CASSQGRAGNQPQHF. CDR3 coding DNA: TGTGCCAGCAGCCAAGGGAGGGCTGGCAATCAGCCCCAGCATTTT.

This sequence joins TRBV18 and TRBJ2-1, with 9 bases that match TRBD2. Looked up from germline, CDR1 is KGHSH and CDR2 is LQKENI. The CDR3 contains 17 residues. J lost 8 bases, V lost 0 bases, and 11 bases had no gene match. Here the CDR3 reads CASSPPGVASGIDEQFF. DNA for the CDR3: TGTGCCAGCTCACCACCGGGGGTCGCTAGCGGGATCGATGAGCAGTTCTTC.

This clone was recorded a few times. This chain links TRBV19 with TRBJ1-1; 7 bases are a match to TRBD1. In germline, CDR1 is LNHDA, CDR2 SQIVND (reference sequence). After removal of 5 bases from V and 6 bases from J, the junction contained 15 bases not matched to a gene. This CDR3 is 16 amino acids long. The chain's CDR3 is CASSHRDSRVAAEAFF. As DNA, the CDR3 is TGTGCCAGTAGTCACCGGGACAGCCGAGTGGCGGCTGAAGCTTTCTTT.

The chain carries TRBV10-2 and TRBJ1-6, with D uncertain. The CDR3 extends over 14 amino acids. Germline V CDR1 and CDR2: WSHSY, SAAADI. V lost 6 bases and J lost 10, with 16 bases in between. For the CDR3, the DNA is TGCGCCAGCAGCGATACTATGTTTCGATCACCCCTCCACTTT. As protein: CASSDTMFRSPLHF.

This clone was seen a single time. This rearrangement joins TRBV28 to TRBJ2-1; D possibly corresponds to TRBD2 (7 bases). The length of the CDR3 is 15 residues. Germline V gene data show CDR1 as MDHEN and CDR2 as SYDVKM. V was clipped by 5 bases and J by 3 bases, with 14 bases between them. CDR3 in amino acids: CASSVGGGLYNEQFF. The CDR3 nucleotides are TGTGCCAGCAGTGTTGGGGGGGGCCTCTACAATGAGCAGTTCTTC.

The chain combines TRBV4-1 with TRBJ1-1, with TRBD1 identical over 7 bases. V lost 2 bases and J lost 6; bases outside the gene matches: 18. CDR3 length equals 18 residues. Per the germline V gene, CDR1 is MGHRA and CDR2 is YSYEKL. The CDR3 DNA reads as TGCGCCAGCAGCCAACTAACCATATTGGGACAGATTAACGCTGAAGCTTTCTTT. Residues: CASSQLTILGQINAEAFF.

The chain uses TRBV7-2 and TRBJ2-1; D is unclear. With 1 base removed from V and 0 bases from J, the gap between germline ends came to 7 bases. The germline gives CDR1 SGHTA, CDR2 FQGNSA. The CDR3 spans 15 residues. CDR3 coding DNA: TGTGCCAGCAGCTTAGGTACGAGCTCCTACAATGAGCAGTTCTTC. Protein: CASSLGTSSYNEQFF.

V usage is TRBV19 and J usage is TRBJ1-1; D is unresolved. Germline V lookup: CDR1 LNHDA, CDR2 SQIVND (reference sequence). This CDR3 comprises 13 residues. V lost 2 bases and J lost 6, with 10 bases in between. The CDR3 spells CASSIIDSAEAFF. DNA for the CDR3: TGTGCCAGTAGTATAATCGACTCGGCTGAAGCTTTCTTT.

The chain carries TRBV6-1 and TRBJ1-2, with 9 bases that match TRBD1. The V and J ends lost 10 bases and 7 bases, in that order; junction bases with no gene match: 13. The CDR3 is 14 amino acids. CDR1 is MNHNS, CDR2 SASEGT, per germline. The CDR3 DNA follows: TGTGCCACACTCCGGGACAGGGCATTCTTTGGCTACACCTTC. It is translated as CATLRDRAFFGYTF.

The V gene is TRBV28, the J gene TRBJ1-5, with a weak D call TRBD1 (6 bases). Trimming pared 10 bases from V and 5 bases from J, leaving 12 bases between. Germline assignment: CDR1 MDHEN and CDR2 SYDVKM. CDR3 length: 12 amino acids. CDR3 sequence reads: CATHRDDQPQHF. The CDR3 nucleotides read TGTGCCACCCACAGGGACGATCAGCCCCAGCATTTT.